One and the same sample provided the 10 T cell receptor beta chains below, sequenced in a study of monozygotic twins with inflammatory bowel disease. Reanalyzing the 5' RACE reads, TCRdb keeps one entry per CDR3 protein, without DNA. Here the sample table reports around 370,000 distinct CDR3 sequences. Sequenced: blood. These receptors originate from a human donor with ulcerative colitis or Crohn's disease, or a healthy co-twin of an affected twin (not recorded which).

This chain connects TRBV3-1 to TRBJ2-3; TCRdb's D gene call, TRBD2, goes unchecked for lack of DNA. The germline gives CDR1 LGHDT, CDR2 YNNKEL (reference sequence). The length of the CDR3 is 17 residues. The chain's CDR3 is CASSRTSGPSSTDTQYF.

This chain links TRBV6-1 with TRBJ2-3; no DNA is available, so the TRBD1 call from TCRdb remains unchecked. Germline loops: CDR1 MNHNS, CDR2 SASEGT. The CDR3 length is 18 residues. This CDR3 reads CASSRDRGRFKGTDTQYF.

The rearrangement uses TRBV9 and TRBJ2-3; absent DNA, TCRdb's TRBD2 call cannot be checked. The length of the CDR3 is 17 residues. CDR1 SGDLS and CDR2 YYNGEE come from the germline V gene. This chain's CDR3 is CATTRLAGGSGTDTQYF.

The chain is built from TRBV7-2 and TRBJ1-4; TCRdb lists TRBD1, though no DNA is available to test this call. Germline V gives CDR1 SGHTA, CDR2 FQGNSA. The CDR3 covers 14 residues. The CDR3 reads CASSVTGQGEKLFF.

The chain carries TRBV29-1 and TRBJ2-5; TCRdb names TRBD1, which stays unverified in the absence of DNA. The CDR3 is made up of 15 amino acids. Germline values: CDR1 SQVTM, CDR2 ANQGSEA. The CDR3 reads CSVLDPRVNQETQYF.

The chain's CDR3 is CASHRGQSSYEQYF. The rearrangement joins TRBV6-6 to TRBJ2-7; TCRdb's D gene call, TRBD1, goes unchecked for lack of DNA. The germline CDR1 and CDR2 sequences are MNHNY and SVGAGI (reference sequence). This CDR3 has 14 amino acids.

The V call is TRBV21-1, the J call TRBJ2-7; there is no DNA to check the TCRdb D call of TRBD2. TRBV21-1 is labeled a pseudogene. This CDR3 has 11 amino acids. CDR3 sequence reads: CASKGHPEQYF.

V usage is TRBV4-1 and J usage is TRBJ2-7; the TCRdb call, TRBD1, lacks DNA for checking. The V gene's germline CDR1 is MGHRA and CDR2 YSYEKL. The CDR3 has 15 residues. The CDR3 loop reads CASSQGRAESYEQYF.

The chain carries TRBV20-1 and TRBJ1-5; TCRdb lists TRBD1, though no DNA is available to test this call. The germline CDR1 and CDR2 sequences are DFQATT and SNEGSKA (reference sequence). The CDR3 is 15 amino acids. The CDR3 spells CSARLNRDDNQPQHF.

CDR3 in amino acids: CASSPQKKNSPLHF. This chain links TRBV11-2 with TRBJ1-6. The germline CDR1 and CDR2 sequences are SGHAT and FQNNGV. The CDR3 spans 14 residues.